A single sample is the source of the 30 T cell receptor beta chains below, sequenced in a study of graft-versus-host responses after intestinal transplantation. Their cognate antigens are unknown. Sequencing used immunoSEQ multiplex PCR; TCRdb keeps in-frame clones, though not all of them. The data show 100,000 to 140,000 clones, with around 90% seen just once and less than 0.85% held by the top ten. The input for sequencing was unstimulated CD4+ T cells sorted from spleen or lymph node cells, taken before transplant. The receptors were gathered from a human donor who was the organ donor for an intestinal transplant.

The chain employs TRBV7-3 and TRBJ2-1; TRBD1 agrees at 8 bases. Germline V lookup: CDR1 SGHTA, CDR2 FQGTGA. The CDR3 contains 17 residues. Trimming cost V 4 bases and J 0 bases; bases outside gene matches: 8. This CDR3 is CASSSRDRGSSYNEQFF. Written as DNA, the CDR3 is TGTGCCAGCAGCTCCCGAGACAGGGGAAGCTCCTACAATGAGCAGTTCTTC.

This clone came up once. This rearrangement joins TRBV6-6 to TRBJ2-2; perhaps D is TRBD1 or TRBD2 (5 bases each). There are 14 residues in the CDR3. V was pared by 6 bases and J by 4 bases, with 12 bases between. Germline CDR1 is MNHNY and CDR2 is SVGAGI (reference sequence). This CDR3 reads CASSGTVGTGELFF. CDR3 coding DNA: TGTGCCAGCAGCGGGACGGTTGGCACCGGGGAGCTGTTTTTT.

The genes are TRBV19 and TRBJ1-1, with 8 bases fitting TRBD1. V shed 0 bases and J 4 bases; nucleotides not matched to a gene: 7. This CDR3 contains 16 residues. Germline CDR1 LNHDA, CDR2 SQIVND (reference sequence). CDR3 residues: CASSIDPQGAVTEAFF. In DNA form, the CDR3 reads TGTGCCAGTAGTATAGATCCCCAGGGGGCGGTCACTGAAGCTTTCTTT.

The rearrangement joins TRBV29-1 to TRBJ2-6; 7 positions match TRBD1. The V and J ends lost 6 bases and 2 bases, in that order; junction bases with no gene match: 7. This CDR3 is built from 15 residues. Germline V CDR1 and CDR2: SQVTM, ANQGSEA. CDR3 residues: CSVAGTVTGANVLTF. The DNA for the CDR3 is TGCAGCGTCGCCGGGACAGTTACTGGGGCCAACGTCCTGACTTTC.

The V and J genes are TRBV11-2 and TRBJ2-7; 10 positions agree with TRBD2. The CDR3 loop spans 15 amino acids. Germline V gene lookup returns CDR1 SGHAT and CDR2 FQNNGV. The V and J ends lost 4 bases and 7 bases, in that order; junction bases with no gene match: 10. CDR3 in amino acids: CASSYLLAGAPEQYF. Written as DNA, the CDR3 is TGTGCCAGCAGCTACCTCCTAGCGGGAGCCCCTGAGCAGTACTTC.

The CDR3 coding sequence is TGCGCCAGCAGGTCCGGACAGCGCTTAAACACTGAAGCTTTCTTT. Amino acids: CASRSGQRLNTEAFF. V is TRBV5-1 and J is TRBJ1-1, with D maybe TRBD1 (6 bases). The V gene's germline CDR1 is SGHRS and CDR2 YFSETQ. The CDR3 totals 15 residues. Between the trimmed V and J ends, which lost 5 bases and 2 bases, there was a span of 16 bases.

The gene calls are TRBV4-1 and TRBJ2-2; D is unclear. The V gene's germline CDR1 is MGHRA and CDR2 YSYEKL. This CDR3 has 16 residues. V was clipped by 1 base and J by 0 bases, with 9 bases between them. DNA for the CDR3: TGCGCCAGCAGCCAAGGCCCCAGGACGAACACCGGGGAGCTGTTTTTT. It encodes CASSQGPRTNTGELFF.

The chain carries TRBV6-1 and TRBJ1-2; a weak D match, TRBD1 (6 bases). V dropped 9 bases and J dropped 5 bases, with 13 bases sitting between them. Germline lookup yields CDR1 MNHNS and CDR2 SASEGT. CDR3 length equals 12 residues. CDR3 sequence: CASTQGVYGYTF. The CDR3 DNA reads as TGTGCCAGTACACAGGGAGTATATGGCTACACCTTC.

This chain joins TRBV13 and TRBJ1-3; D is ambiguous. The CDR3 contains 17 residues. The V gene's germline CDR1 is PRHDT and CDR2 FYEKMQ (reference sequence). Trimming removed 4 bases at V and 4 bases at J, with 20 bases between. CDR3 coding DNA: TGTGCCAGCAGCTCCACCCTGACTAACCCGGGGGGAAACACCATATATTTT. Its protein product is CASSSTLTNPGGNTIYF.

This clone was picked up a small number of times. The rearrangement uses TRBV29-1 and TRBJ2-3, with D perhaps given as TRBD1 or TRBD2 (5 bases each). The CDR3 covers 13 residues. Germline V gene data show CDR1 as SQVTM and CDR2 as ANQGSEA. Trimming took off 4 bases at V and 5 bases at J, with 13 bases between the two ends. CDR3 in amino acids: CSVAGTGGDTQYF. The DNA of the CDR3 is TGCAGCGTTGCGGGGACCGGCGGAGATACGCAGTATTTT.

V usage is TRBV7-9 and J usage is TRBJ2-7; D is unclear. Trimming stripped 5 bases from V and 0 bases from J, with 11 bases between. Looked up from germline, CDR1 is SEHNR and CDR2 is FQNEAQ (reference sequence). The CDR3 is 14 amino acids. CDR3 nucleotide sequence: TGTGCCAGCAGCCATTTGACGTCCTCCTACGAGCAGTACTTC. Its protein product is CASSHLTSSYEQYF.

The CDR3 reads CATSRDYGAYEQYF. Written as DNA, the CDR3 is TGTGCCACCAGCAGAGATTACGGAGCCTACGAGCAGTACTTC. The V gene is TRBV15, the J gene TRBJ2-7; no clear D. The length of the CDR3 is 14 residues. The ends were cut back, 0 bases at V and 2 bases at J, with 8 bases in the middle. Looked up from germline, CDR1 is LNHNV and CDR2 is YYDKDF (reference sequence). The variable domain in full, completed from reference TRBV15 and TRBJ2-7, reads DAMVIQNPRYQVTQFGKPVTLSCSQTLNHNVMYWYQQKSSQAPKLLFHYYDKDFNNEADTPDNFQSRRPNTSFCFLDIRSPGLGDTAMYLCATSRDYGAYEQYFGPGTRLTVT.

Concerning this clone itself: Other DNA sequences from this sample encode an identical CDR3 as well. The chain is built from TRBV6-5 and TRBJ2-7; the match to TRBD1 covers 7 bases. Germline V lookup: CDR1 MNHEY, CDR2 SVGAGI. The CDR3 has 14 amino acids. J lost 3 bases, V lost 0 bases, and 2 bases had no gene match. CDR3: CASSYSRTGYEQYF. DNA for the CDR3: TGTGCCAGCAGTTACTCCCGGACAGGCTACGAGCAGTACTTC.

Remarks on this clone: This specimen includes other DNA sequences encoding the same CDR3. The chain has TRBV7-3 and TRBJ2-7; D is perhaps TRBD2 (6 bases). This CDR3 has 15 residues. The V gene's germline CDR1 is SGHTA and CDR2 FQGTGA. V shed 5 bases and J shed 7 bases, with 21 bases lying between them. CDR3 nucleotide sequence: TGTGCCAGCAGCCCCTCGGTCGGGAGCCGCCGTGAGCAGTACTTC. It is translated as CASSPSVGSRREQYF. Full variable domain (missing parts from reference TRBV7-3 and TRBJ2-7): GAGVSQTPSNKVTEKGKYVELRCDPISGHTALYWYRQSLGQGPEFLIYFQGTGAADDSGLPNDRFFAVRPEGSVSTLKIQRTERGDSAVYLCASSPSVGSRREQYFGPGTRLTVT.

The chain combines TRBV5-3 with TRBJ2-2; no definite D call. TRBV5-3 is designated an ORF whose function remains uncertain. Trimming stripped 0 bases from V and 8 bases from J, with 5 bases between. There are 12 residues in the CDR3. CDR3 nucleotides: TGTGCCAGAAGCTTGGGGGCAGGGGAGCTGTTTTTT. Translating it yields CARSLGAGELFF.

The chain carries TRBV6-1 and TRBJ1-3; 11 bases are a match to TRBD1. The CDR3 loop spans 17 amino acids. Germline-derived CDR1 and CDR2 are MNHNS and SASEGT. V shed 3 bases, J shed 2 bases, and the junction held 6 bases outside the gene matches. In DNA form, the CDR3 reads TGTGCCAGCAGTGAGCCTTGGGGACAGGGGGCTGGAAACACCATATATTTT. Translated: CASSEPWGQGAGNTIYF.

In this sample, this clone turned up once. The chain combines TRBV4-1 with TRBJ1-3, with 10 bases that match TRBD1. The junction had 9 bases not matched to a gene; V was cut back by 3 bases and J by 10 bases. Germline V gives CDR1 MGHRA, CDR2 YSYEKL. The CDR3 loop spans 15 amino acids. This CDR3 is CASSQFGDRGYTIYF. CDR3 nucleotide sequence: TGCGCCAGCAGCCAGTTCGGGGACAGGGGATATACCATATATTTT.

Notes on this clone: The junction and the germline gene differ at one end; a read error may be behind it. This sequence joins TRBV6-1 and TRBJ1-1; D is unresolved. The CDR3 sequence is 11 residues long. CDR1 and CDR2 (germline): MNHNS, SASEGT. CDR3 DNA sequence: TGTGCCAGCAGAGGAGACACCGAAGCTTTCTTT. This translates into CASRGDTEAFF.

The rearrangement links TRBV27 to TRBJ2-7; possible D gene TRBD2, 6 bases. V lost 2 bases and J lost 1, with 9 bases in between. Germline CDR1 and CDR2: MNHEY and SMNVEV (reference sequence). The CDR3 is 14 amino acids. DNA of the CDR3: TGTGCCAGCAGTTTACTGGCGGGATCCTACGAGCAGTACTTC. This encodes CASSLLAGSYEQYF.

The chain combines TRBV27 with TRBJ2-3; D gene uncertain. The V end was cut by 5 bases, the J end by 0 bases, with 9 bases between. CDR3 length: 14 residues. CDR1 and CDR2 from the germline V gene are MNHEY and SMNVEV (reference sequence). DNA of the CDR3: TGTGCCAGCAGTATCACCCGCAGCACAGATACGCAGTATTTT. Protein product: CASSITRSTDTQYF.

The chain joins TRBV9 to TRBJ2-3; the match to TRBD1 covers 8 bases. Germline V gives CDR1 SGDLS, CDR2 YYNGEE. J was trimmed by 5 bases and V by 3 bases; bases with no gene match: 5. This CDR3 contains 14 residues. CDR3 sequence (DNA): TGTGCCAGCAGCGCCCGACAGGGGAGAGATACGCAGTATTTT. Its protein is CASSARQGRDTQYF.

Of note for this clone: In the same sample, other DNA sequences code for this CDR3. The chain has TRBV19 and TRBJ1-2; tentatively, D is TRBD1 (5 bases). Germline CDR1 reads LNHDA; CDR2 reads SQIVND (reference sequence). The V gene lost 2 bases and the J gene lost 8 bases, with 18 bases spanning the gap. This CDR3 region has 15 residues. CDR3 sequence: CASSILGTGAQGYTF. The CDR3 DNA is TGTGCCAGTAGTATACTGGGGACTGGGGCTCAGGGCTACACCTTC.

This chain connects TRBV5-1 to TRBJ2-1; D ambiguous. Germline V gene lookup returns CDR1 SGHRS and CDR2 YFSETQ. Trimming removed 2 bases at V and 4 bases at J, with 1 base between. The CDR3 is made up of 11 amino acids. CDR3 nucleotide sequence: TGCGCCAGCAGCTTTTACAATGAGCAGTTCTTC. It specifies CASSFYNEQFF.

This chain connects TRBV7-9 to TRBJ1-1, with D uncertain. Germline V CDR1 and CDR2: SEHNR, FQNEAQ (reference sequence). The CDR3 has 15 residues. V was trimmed by 4 bases and J by 0 bases, leaving 12 bases between them. CDR3 in amino acids: CASSYPSVVNTEAFF. Written as DNA, the CDR3 is TGTGCCAGCAGCTACCCGAGTGTTGTGAACACTGAAGCTTTCTTT.

The V and J genes are TRBV5-4 and TRBJ2-7; D could derive from TRBD1 or TRBD2 (5 bases each). V was cut by 0 bases and J by 6 bases, with 10 bases left in between. Per germline, CDR1 SGHNT and CDR2 YYREEE (reference sequence). The length of the CDR3 is 13 residues. The CDR3 region is CASSLAVGGEQYF. The CDR3 DNA reads as TGTGCCAGCAGCTTGGCCGTTGGGGGCGAGCAGTACTTC.

The CDR3 is CASSQGRQGVVGYGYTF. The CDR3 bases are TGCGCCAGCAGCCAAGGTCGGCAGGGCGTAGTAGGCTATGGCTACACCTTC. The chain joins TRBV4-1 to TRBJ1-2; D possibly corresponds to TRBD1 (5 bases). Per germline, CDR1 MGHRA and CDR2 YSYEKL. The V gene lost 1 base and the J gene lost 4 bases, with 19 bases spanning the gap. The CDR3 covers 17 residues.

This chain connects TRBV19 to TRBJ1-6, with TRBD1 identical over 7 bases. Germline CDR1 is LNHDA and CDR2 is SQIVND (reference sequence). V lost 6 bases to trimming and J lost 7 bases; unmatched junction nucleotides: 12. The CDR3 is 16 residues long. The CDR3 DNA follows: TGTGCCAGTAGACCCTCCGGGACAGCCGGGAATTCACCCCTCCACTTT. It yields the protein CASRPSGTAGNSPLHF.

There are a few counts of this clone. The chain links TRBV19 to TRBJ2-7; D is unclear. The CDR3 sequence is 14 residues long. The ends were cut back, 1 base at V and 5 bases at J, with 12 bases in the middle. Germline CDR1 LNHDA, CDR2 SQIVND (reference sequence). The CDR3: CASSIGRLRNEQYF. In DNA form, the CDR3 reads TGTGCCAGTAGTATAGGACGGTTACGGAACGAGCAGTACTTC.

This clone was seen a few times. The gene calls are TRBV6-1 and TRBJ2-2, with D uncertain. V dropped 6 bases and J dropped 5 bases, with 10 bases sitting between them. CDR1 and CDR2 (germline): MNHNS, SASEGT. This CDR3 comprises 13 residues. The CDR3 nucleotides read TGTGCCAGCAGCCAAAGGGTGACCGGGGAGCTGTTTTTT. Amino acids: CASSQRVTGELFF.

The V gene is TRBV29-1, the J gene TRBJ1-5; 7 bases map to TRBD1. The CDR3 length is 13 residues. Germline-derived CDR1 and CDR2 are SQVTM and ANQGSEA. Trimming removed 4 bases from V and 7 bases from J; junction bases left unmatched: 7. The CDR3 nucleotides read TGCAGCGTTGGACAGGGTATCAACCAGCCCCAGCATTTT. The encoded protein is CSVGQGINQPQHF.